Each of the 5 T cell receptor beta chains below was sequenced from the same sample in a study of OX40 agonist ivuxolimab in advanced cancers. The data were produced by immunoSEQ multiplex PCR, yet TCRdb's version contains in-frame clones alone and is incomplete. The data contain about 100,000 clones, roughly 95% of them singletons. The source material was CD4+ or CD8+ T cells sorted from blood, sampled in a trial of the OX40 agonist ivuxolimab. Receptors originate from an adult with an advanced solid tumor such as melanoma, head and neck, liver or kidney cancer.

The chain employs TRBV7-8 and TRBJ1-5, with D possibly TRBD1 on 6 matching bases. Trimming removed 3 bases from V and 1 base from J, with 13 bases in between. CDR3 length equals 16 residues. The V gene's germline CDR1 is SGHVS and CDR2 FQNEAQ. CDR3 in amino acids: CASSLGWQGSNQPQHF. For the CDR3, the DNA is TGTGCCAGCAGCTTGGGGTGGCAGGGGAGCAATCAGCCCCAGCATTTT.

The chain has TRBV9 and TRBJ1-1; D is unclear. Deletions cut 0 bases from V and 1 base from J, with 10 bases between. The germline V gene encodes CDR1 SGDLS and CDR2 YYNGEE. This CDR3 region has 15 residues. CDR3 DNA sequence: TGTGCCAGCAGCGTAGGCCACAGCTCGAACACTGAAGCTTTCTTT. Its translation: CASSVGHSSNTEAFF.

The rearrangement links TRBV5-6 to TRBJ2-3, with 7 bases matching TRBD1. Per the germline V gene, CDR1 is SGHDT and CDR2 is YYEEEE. This CDR3 has 13 residues. After removal of 4 bases from V and 4 bases from J, the junction contained 3 bases not matched to a gene. CDR3 sequence: CASSPQGADTQYF. The CDR3 bases are TGTGCCAGCAGCCCGCAGGGGGCAGATACGCAGTATTTT.

This clone was seen just once. This CDR3 reads CASSLGGTRGNEQFF. The CDR3 coding sequence is TGTGCCAGCAGCTTAGGCGGGACTAGGGGTAATGAGCAGTTCTTC. The V call is TRBV7-6, the J call TRBJ2-1, with 8 bases lining up with TRBD2. The germline V gene encodes CDR1 SGHVS and CDR2 FNYEAQ. The V gene end was trimmed by 1 base and the J gene end by 7 bases; junction bases not matched to a gene: 6. The CDR3 is made up of 15 amino acids.

As DNA, the CDR3 is TGTGCCAGCAGCTTGGCCTTTATTACGGGGCTAGGCTACACCTTC. It specifies CASSLAFITGLGYTF. The chain couples TRBV5-8 to TRBJ1-2; TRBD1 might be the D (5 bases). Germline assignment: CDR1 SGHTS and CDR2 YDEGEE. Deletions cut 0 bases from V and 8 bases from J, with 17 bases between. This CDR3 is 15 amino acids long.